One sample yielded the 13 T cell receptor beta chains listed below, sequenced in a study of control samples from healthy donors and cancer patients. Libraries were prepared by immunoSEQ multiplex PCR; TCRdb keeps only in-frame clonotypes and omits some of them. The table has fewer than 130,000 clones, roughly 90% seen once. The sequenced sample was PBMCs. These TCRs come from a woman aged 60 to 75 with lung cancer.

The count of this clone is one. The chain links TRBV5-1 to TRBJ2-1; 9 bases match TRBD1. CDR1 SGHRS and CDR2 YFSETQ come from the germline V gene. This CDR3 spans 16 amino acids. Losses at the gene ends were 3 bases for V and 7 bases for J; bases not matched to a gene: 11. The chain's CDR3 is CASSSNRDRVRNEQFF. The CDR3 nucleotides are TGCGCCAGCAGCTCAAACCGGGACAGGGTTCGGAATGAGCAGTTCTTC.

This chain connects TRBV2 to TRBJ1-1, with TRBD1 as a possible D gene (6 bases). CDR3 size: 15 residues. V gave up 6 bases and J gave up 0 bases, with 14 bases separating them. CDR1 SNHLY and CDR2 FYNNEI come from the germline V gene. The CDR3 DNA follows: TGTGCCAGCAGCCGAGGACAGACCATGAACACTGAAGCTTTCTTT. Translated, it gives CASSRGQTMNTEAFF.

V usage is TRBV7-2 and J usage is TRBJ1-2; D uncertain. CDR1 SGHTA and CDR2 FQGNSA come from the germline V gene. The CDR3 runs to 11 residues. V was pared by 8 bases and J by 7 bases, with 11 bases between. The CDR3 region has the DNA TGTGCCAGCTCTCAGGAGCGTGGCTACACCTTC. Amino acid sequence: CASSQERGYTF. The variable domain in full, with the rest retrieved from reference TRBV7-2 and TRBJ1-2, is GAGVSQSPSNKVTEKGKDVELRCDPISGHTALYWYRQSLGQGLEFLIYFQGNSAPDKSGLPSDRFSAERTGGSVSTLTIQRTQQEDSAVYLCASSQERGYTFGSGTRLTVV.

The chain recombines TRBV7-3 with TRBJ2-3, with TRBD1 as a possible D gene (6 bases). The CDR3 spans 15 residues. Per the germline V gene, CDR1 is SGHTA and CDR2 is FQGTGA. Trimming stripped 5 bases from V and 1 base from J, with 13 bases between. This chain's CDR3 is CASSNRVGGTDTQYF. In nucleotides, the CDR3 is TGTGCCAGCAGCAACAGGGTGGGAGGCACAGATACGCAGTATTTT.

The J gene is TRBJ2-2, the V gene TRBV6-5; no firm D call. V was trimmed by 0 bases and J by 6 bases, leaving 11 bases between them. Germline V gives CDR1 MNHEY, CDR2 SVGAGI. This CDR3 comprises 15 residues. CDR3 protein: CASSYSSRFSGELFF. The CDR3 nucleotides are TGTGCCAGCAGTTACTCTAGTCGGTTCTCCGGGGAGCTGTTTTTT.

The V call is TRBV11-3, the J call TRBJ2-3; 9 bases line up with TRBD2. CDR1 is SGHNT, CDR2 YENEEA, per germline. The junction had 13 bases not matched to a gene; V was cut back by 4 bases and J by 2 bases. The CDR3 extends over 18 amino acids. CDR3 amino acids: CASSSAGTSSRPTDTQYF. CDR3 DNA sequence: TGTGCCAGCAGCTCCGCCGGGACTAGCTCGCGCCCCACAGATACGCAGTATTTT. The full variable domain, in which reference TRBV11-3 and TRBJ2-3 provide the parts outside the CDR3, is EAGVVQSPRYKIIEKKQPVAFWCNPISGHNTLYWYLQNLGQGPELLIRYENEEAVDDSQLPKDRFSAERLKGVDSTLKIQPAELGDSAVYLCASSSAGTSSRPTDTQYFGPGTRLTVL.

The chain employs TRBV28 and TRBJ1-2; 8 bases are shared with TRBD1. The trim removed 5 bases at V and 6 bases at J, leaving 11 bases unmatched. The CDR3 is 15 amino acids. CDR1 MDHEN and CDR2 SYDVKM come from the germline V gene. CDR3 protein: CASSPPYRGKDGYTF. CDR3 in DNA: TGTGCCAGCAGTCCACCCTACAGGGGGAAGGATGGCTACACCTTC.

The CDR3 nucleotides are TGTGCCTGGAGTGCACAGGTCTATGGCTACACCTTC. As protein: CAWSAQVYGYTF. The chain has TRBV30 and TRBJ1-2, with D perhaps TRBD1 (5 bases). Trimming took 1 base from V and 4 from J, leaving 7 bases between them. The germline CDR1 and CDR2 sequences are GTSNPN and SVGIG (reference sequence). This CDR3 is built from 12 residues.

The V and J genes are TRBV28 and TRBJ2-7; possible D gene TRBD2, 6 bases. V shed 6 bases and J shed 0 bases, with 12 bases lying between them. Germline CDR1 MDHEN, CDR2 SYDVKM. The CDR3 spans 14 residues. The CDR3 region is CASSPGTFSYEQYF. CDR3 sequence (DNA): TGTGCCAGCAGCCCCGGGACTTTCTCCTACGAGCAGTACTTC. The full variable domain, its missing parts supplied by reference TRBV28 and TRBJ2-7, is DVKVTQSSRYLVKRTGEKVFLECVQDMDHENMFWYRQDPGLGLRLIYFSYDVKMKEKGDIPEGYSVSREKKERFSLILESASTNQTSMYLCASSPGTFSYEQYFGPGTRLTVT.

V and J are TRBV5-1 and TRBJ1-2; D ambiguous. Trimming cost V 0 bases and J 1 base, with 10 bases left between them. The CDR3 is 15 amino acids. CDR1 is SGHRS and CDR2 is YFSETQ in the germline V gene. In DNA, the CDR3 is TGCGCCAGCAGCTTGGCCACAGCCGGTAACTATGGCTACACCTTC. Residues: CASSLATAGNYGYTF.

The chain is built from TRBV28 and TRBJ1-2, with D possibly TRBD1 on 5 matching bases. CDR3 size: 19 residues. V shed 3 bases and J shed 5 bases, with 28 bases lying between them. CDR1 MDHEN and CDR2 SYDVKM come from the germline V gene. The CDR3 bases are TGTGCCAGCAGTTTGAAGGGTTGGGTGGGGGAGCACGAAGGGTATGGCTACACCTTC. Translating gives CASSLKGWVGEHEGYGYTF.

The chain recombines TRBV28 with TRBJ1-2, with D possibly being TRBD1 (5 bases). Trimming left V 3 bases short and J 9 bases short, with 14 bases between. This CDR3 has 13 residues. Germline V lookup: CDR1 MDHEN, CDR2 SYDVKM. CDR3 in amino acids: CASSFGGGVRYTF. CDR3 nucleotide sequence: TGTGCCAGCAGTTTTGGGGGTGGGGTGCGCTACACCTTC.

This chain links TRBV19 with TRBJ2-5; D may be TRBD1 or TRBD2 (7 bases each). CDR1 LNHDA and CDR2 SQIVND come from the germline V gene (reference sequence). V was trimmed by 2 bases and J by 5 bases, leaving 21 bases between them. The CDR3 has 17 residues. CDR3 coding DNA: TGTGCCAGTAGTATAATATTAGGGGGCGGGACTACCGAGACCCAGTACTTC. Translation: CASSIILGGGTTETQYF.